One and the same sample provided the 2 T cell receptor beta chains below, sequenced in a study of T cell responses to AZD1222 COVID-19 vaccine. TCRdb's table, derived via immunoSEQ multiplex PCR, lists solely in-frame clones and lacks some. The sample holds approximately 70,000 clones, about nine tenths seen once. The sample here was peripheral blood, taken on day 0 of AZD1222 vaccination. These receptors were collected from an adult in good health.

The genes are TRBV7-9 and TRBJ1-2, with D possibly matching TRBD1 (6 bases). The CDR3 covers 14 residues. Trimming took off 5 bases at V and 6 bases at J, with 16 bases between the two ends. Per germline, CDR1 SEHNR and CDR2 FQNEAQ (reference sequence). The CDR3 DNA reads TGTGCCAGCAGCCCAGAGGGGGGGCGGCATGGCTACACCTTC. Translation: CASSPEGGRHGYTF.

The V and J genes are TRBV5-4 and TRBJ2-3; TRBD2 matches 7 bases. This CDR3 has 12 residues. Per germline, CDR1 SGHNT and CDR2 YYREEE (reference sequence). V shed 4 bases, J shed 9 bases, and the junction held 5 bases outside the gene matches. In nucleotides, the CDR3 is TGTGCCAGCAGCGCGGGGGAAAAAACGCAGTATTTT. As protein: CASSAGEKTQYF.